Listed below are T cell receptor beta chains from one sample, sequenced in a study of identical twins. TCRdb processed the 5' RACE reads anew with MiXCR; each CDR3 protein has one entry. The data show a few hundred thousand distinct CDR3 sequences, approximately 10% seen once. A further study also used this sample, focusing on yellow fever vaccine responses in identical twins.

The sequencing sample was made of PBMCs. These receptors originate from a woman aged 18-29 years in good health. The CDR3 runs from the conserved cysteine through the conserved F or W. The order of the fields is J gene, clone size, D gene, V gene, CDR3 protein, CDR3 DNA. D genes are given only for firm matches. Clone size is not always given. Where it is, it says once, few, many or a class for expanded clones.

J gene: TRBJ2-1
clone size: few
D gene: .
V gene: TRBV28
CDR3 protein: CASRPVLNRESGNEQFF
CDR3 DNA: TGTGCCAGCAGACCCGTTCTGAATCGGGAGAGTGGGAATGAGCAGTTCTTC

J gene: TRBJ1-2
clone size: few
D gene: .
V gene: TRBV6-1
CDR3 protein: CASSPLLGVGYTF
CDR3 DNA: TGTGCCAGCAGTCCCCTACTGGGGGTCGGCTACACCTTC

J gene: TRBJ2-2
clone size: .
D gene: TRBD2
V gene: TRBV2
CDR3 protein: CASTSSLAGDTGELFF
CDR3 DNA: TGTGCCAGCACCTCATCTCTAGCGGGAGACACCGGGGAGCTGTTTTTT

J gene: TRBJ2-7
clone size: .
D gene: TRBD1
V gene: TRBV28
CDR3 protein: CASEGQGSGEQYF
CDR3 DNA: TGTGCCAGCGAAGGACAGGGATCGGGCGAGCAGTACTTC

J gene: TRBJ1-2
clone size: many
D gene: .
V gene: TRBV6-2/TRBV6-3
CDR3 protein: CASSYEGDGYTF
CDR3 DNA: TGTGCCAGCAGTTACGAGGGGGATGGCTACACCTTC

J gene: TRBJ2-1
clone size: .
D gene: TRBD2
V gene: TRBV6-5
CDR3 protein: CASSYSRASGRPNNEQFF
CDR3 DNA: TGTGCCAGCAGTTACTCGAGGGCTAGCGGGAGGCCTAACAATGAGCAGTTCTTC

J gene: TRBJ2-4
clone size: .
D gene: TRBD1
V gene: TRBV6-1
CDR3 protein: CASRERTGGFEDIQYF
CDR3 DNA: TGTGCCAGCAGGGAACGGACAGGGGGTTTTGAGGACATTCAGTACTTC

J gene: TRBJ2-2
clone size: many
D gene: TRBD2
V gene: TRBV6-2/TRBV6-3
CDR3 protein: CASRRLAGNTGELFF
CDR3 DNA: TGTGCCAGCAGACGACTAGCGGGGAACACCGGGGAGCTGTTTTTT

J gene: TRBJ2-1
clone size: .
D gene: TRBD2
V gene: TRBV6-5
CDR3 protein: CASSYSSAGSRNEQFF
CDR3 DNA: TGTGCCAGCAGTTACTCGTCAGCGGGATCACGCAATGAGCAGTTCTTC

J gene: TRBJ2-1
clone size: .
D gene: .
V gene: TRBV6-2/TRBV6-3
CDR3 protein: CAGSYTAADFDEQFF
CDR3 DNA: TGTGCCGGCAGTTACACGGCGGCGGATTTCGATGAGCAGTTCTTC

J gene: TRBJ2-1
clone size: few
D gene: .
V gene: TRBV20-1
CDR3 protein: CSAVPLSPLKNEQFF
CDR3 DNA: TGCAGTGCTGTACCTCTGAGCCCCCTCAAGAATGAGCAGTTCTTC

J gene: TRBJ2-3
clone size: .
D gene: TRBD2
V gene: TRBV7-2
CDR3 protein: CASSGVGRASTDTQYF
CDR3 DNA: TGTGCCAGCAGCGGGGTCGGGAGGGCTAGCACAGATACGCAGTATTTT

J gene: TRBJ2-1
clone size: .
D gene: .
V gene: TRBV2
CDR3 protein: CASSQHRVSSYNEQFF
CDR3 DNA: TGTGCCAGCAGTCAACACAGGGTCAGCTCCTACAATGAGCAGTTCTTC

J gene: TRBJ2-1
clone size: many
D gene: TRBD2
V gene: TRBV5-1
CDR3 protein: CASTGVAGGNEQFF
CDR3 DNA: TGCGCCAGCACCGGGGTAGCGGGAGGGAATGAGCAGTTCTTC

J gene: TRBJ2-7
clone size: .
D gene: .
V gene: TRBV20-1
CDR3 protein: CSARVDLSNEQYF
CDR3 DNA: TGCAGTGCTAGAGTGGATCTCTCTAACGAGCAGTACTTC

J gene: TRBJ2-7
clone size: few
D gene: TRBD2
V gene: TRBV27
CDR3 protein: CASRPLAGASYEQYF
CDR3 DNA: TGTGCCAGCAGACCACTAGCGGGGGCTTCCTACGAGCAGTACTTC